The following is a T cell receptor (beta chain) sequence with its context. Its antigen is not known. This entry is derived from a study of T cells in localized non-small cell lung cancer. Produced via immunoSEQ multiplex PCR; TCRdb's table is partial and in-frame only. The sample includes more than 45,000 clones, 77% of them seen just once. The CDR3 contains 13 residues. Trimming shortened V by 8 bases and J by 0 bases, and 10 bases separated the two germline ends. Germline values: CDR1 MDHEN, CDR2 SYDVKM. Whole-study results and caveats: A higher density of T cells in blood coincided with extended overall survival. The study sequenced only one region of the tumor. As a result, intratumor heterogeneity could not be excluded and remains possible. Appearance in adjacent lung was seen for a median 57 of the top 100 tumor clones.

The V and J genes are TRBV28 and TRBJ1-1; a weak D match, TRBD1 (5 bases). The source material was peripheral blood, sampled before any cancer treatment. This receptor was taken from a man aged 40-75 years with stage I squamous cell lung carcinoma. CDR3 loop: CASRGDLNTEAFF. The CDR3 bases are TGTGCCAGCCGAGGGGACCTGAACACTGAAGCTTTCTTT.